The rows below give T cell receptor beta chains drawn from one sample of a study of blood T cell repertoires in COVID-19. Only in-frame clones appear in the TCRdb table, and some are missing; sequencing was by immunoSEQ multiplex PCR. This sample has a few hundred thousand clones, with approximately 82% found just once. The sample was peripheral blood. The receptors stem from a man between 45 and 60 years old with active or convalescent COVID-19. Each CDR3 is given with its conserved first and last residue. A D gene is named only where the DNA matches it firmly. Not every row has a clone size; where given, it reads once, few, many or a size class.

j_call cdr3_length v_call clone_size d_call cdr3_nt cdr3_aa
TRBJ2-7 14 TRBV9 few TRBD2 TGTGCCAGCAGCGCGGGACTAGCCGTCCACGAGCAGTACTTC CASSAGLAVHEQYF
TRBJ1-3 15 TRBV6-5 NA TRBD1 TGTGCCAGCAGTCGGACAGGGCCCTCTGGAAACACCATATATTTT CASSRTGPSGNTIYF
TRBJ2-3 17 TRBV11-2 NA TRBD2 TGTGCCAGCAGACCCTATCTACTAGCGGGGAGCACAGATACGCAGTATTTT CASRPYLLAGSTDTQYF
TRBJ1-2 12 TRBV5-1 few TRBD1 TGCGCCAGCAGCGCCGGGACAGATGGCTACACCTTC CASSAGTDGYTF
TRBJ1-2 15 TRBV19 NA TRBD1 TGTGCCAGTAGGAAGACAGGGGGGAACAACTATGGCTACACCTTC CASRKTGGNNYGYTF
TRBJ1-2 15 TRBV5-1 NA TRBD1 TGCGCCAGCAGCGATGGACAGGGGGCGAACTATGGCTACACCTTC CASSDGQGANYGYTF
TRBJ1-1 13 TRBV7-9 NA NA TGTGCCAGCAGTCCCACGGGGTACACTGAAGCTTTCTTT CASSPTGYTEAFF
TRBJ1-6 15 TRBV6-1 NA NA TGTGCCAGCAGTGAACGTGGGGGGACTGATTCACCCCTCCACTTT CASSERGGTDSPLHF
TRBJ2-5 15 TRBV5-6 NA TRBD2 TGTGCCAGCAGCTTGTTGCGGGGGGCCGTCGAGACCCAGTACTTC CASSLLRGAVETQYF
TRBJ2-5 15 TRBV3-1/TRBV3-2 NA TRBD2 TGTGCCCGCAGCCAGCGGGGGCGGGGGGAAGAGACCCAGTACTTC CARSQRGRGEETQYF
TRBJ2-2 15 TRBV5-1 NA TRBD1 TGCGCCAGCAGCGAAGGGACAGGGAACACCGGGGAGCTGTTTTTT CASSEGTGNTGELFF
TRBJ2-7 15 TRBV6-5 NA NA TGTGCCAGCAGTCCCGGAGGGACAGTTTCCTACGAGCAGTACTTC CASSPGGTVSYEQYF
TRBJ2-3 16 TRBV18 NA TRBD2 TGTGCCAGCTCACCAAGGACTAGCGGGGGCACAGATACGCAGTATTTT CASSPRTSGGTDTQYF
TRBJ1-2 14 TRBV18 many NA TGTGCCAGCTCACCAGCTGCAGGCCTGTATGGCTACACCTTC CASSPAAGLYGYTF
TRBJ2-7 15 TRBV25-1 NA NA TGTGCCAGCAGTGAATATGGCGGGGCAGCCTACGAGCAGTACTTC CASSEYGGAAYEQYF
TRBJ2-3 14 TRBV5-8 NA NA TGTGCCAGCAGCTTGGCCGCGAGGGTAGATACGCAGTATTTT CASSLAARVDTQYF
TRBJ2-5 14 TRBV2 NA TRBD2 TGTGCCAGCAGAAACCAACTAGCGGAAGAGACCCAGTACTTC CASRNQLAEETQYF
TRBJ1-3 17 TRBV7-2 NA TRBD1 TGTGCCAGCAGCCCCGGGCCGGGACAGGGAAATGGAAACACCATATATTTT CASSPGPGQGNGNTIYF
TRBJ2-1 13 TRBV7-3 NA TRBD1 TGTGCCAGCAGCCTAGGGACAGGGAATGAGCAGTTCTTC CASSLGTGNEQFF
TRBJ2-1 13 TRBV7-9 NA NA TGTGCCAGCAGCTTCTCCGGGGGCAATGAGCAGTTCTTC CASSFSGGNEQFF
TRBJ2-7 14 TRBV18 NA TRBD2 TGTGCCAGCTCACCGGGACTAGCGGAGGACGAGCAGTACTTC CASSPGLAEDEQYF
TRBJ2-2 16 TRBV6-6 NA TRBD2 TGTGCCAGCACTACCCGGGGGGATCCTCTCACCGGGGAGCTGTTTTTT CASTTRGDPLTGELFF
TRBJ1-1 16 TRBV7-3 NA TRBD1 TGTGCCAGCAGCCCCGGGACAGGGGGCGCGGGAACTGAAGCTTTCTTT CASSPGTGGAGTEAFF
TRBJ1-2 16 TRBV19 NA NA TGTGCCAGTAGTCCCTCCCTCGACAGCCCTGACTATGGCTACACCTTC CASSPSLDSPDYGYTF
TRBJ2-5 14 TRBV6-2/TRBV6-3 NA NA TGTGCCAGCAGTTACTCGAGCTACCAAGAGACCCAGTACTTC CASSYSSYQETQYF
TRBJ2-5 16 TRBV2 NA TRBD2 TGTGCCAGCAGCCGGACTAGCGGGGTCTACCAAGAGACCCAGTACTTC CASSRTSGVYQETQYF
TRBJ1-4 14 TRBV6-1 NA NA TGTGCCAGCAGTGGCGGGACGGCTAATGAAAAACTGTTTTTT CASSGGTANEKLFF
TRBJ2-5 15 TRBV7-2 NA NA TGTGCCAGCAGCTTAAACGTAGGGGGCCAAGAGACCCAGTACTTC CASSLNVGGQETQYF
TRBJ1-1 15 TRBV5-1 few TRBD1 TGCGCCAGCAGCTGGGCCGGGACAGGGGGCACTGAAGCTTTCTTT CASSWAGTGGTEAFF
TRBJ2-1 15 TRBV11-2 NA TRBD2 TGTGCCAGCAGCGAGAGCTGGGACTACTACAATGAGCAGTTCTTC CASSESWDYYNEQFF
TRBJ1-6 16 TRBV27 few NA TGTGCCAGCAGCCGGGACACAGGCTTTTATAATTCACCCCTCCACTTT CASSRDTGFYNSPLHF
TRBJ2-7 15 TRBV7-9 NA NA TGTGCCAGCAGGGTTGGACTCCCAGGGGATTACGAGCAGTACTTC CASRVGLPGDYEQYF
TRBJ2-7 17 TRBV11-3 few NA TGTGCCAGCAGTTACGCCCGGGGAGGAGGGTACTCCTACGAGCAGTACTTC CASSYARGGGYSYEQYF
TRBJ1-5 15 TRBV5-6 few TRBD1 TGTGCCAGCAGCTGGGGGACAGGCTCGAATCAGCCCCAGCATTTT CASSWGTGSNQPQHF
TRBJ1-4 14 TRBV7-2 NA NA TGTGCCAGCACCTCGGACATATCTAATGAAAAACTGTTTTTT CASTSDISNEKLFF
TRBJ1-6 12 TRBV2 once TRBD1 TGTGCCAGCAGTGAGGGACAGGGATCACTCCACTTT CASSEGQGSLHF
TRBJ2-2 14 TRBV5-1 once NA TGCGCCAGCATGGGGCAGGGCATCGGCGGGGAGCTGTTTTTT CASMGQGIGGELFF
TRBJ1-2 13 TRBV5-6 NA NA TGTGCCAGCAGACGAGGAGTGAACTATGGCTACACCTTC CASRRGVNYGYTF
TRBJ2-7 12 TRBV2 once NA TGTGCCAGCGGGGCTGGGGTCTACGAGCAGTACTTC CASGAGVYEQYF
TRBJ2-2 14 TRBV6-1 NA NA TGTGCCAGCAGTGAAGCCCCTGGCCCCGGGGAGCTGTTTTTT CASSEAPGPGELFF
TRBJ1-4 14 TRBV19 NA NA TGTGCCAGTAGAATAACAGGGAGCAATGAAAAACTGTTTTTT CASRITGSNEKLFF
TRBJ2-6 13 TRBV11-1 NA NA TGTGCCAGCAGCTACGCGGGGGCCAACGTCCTGACTTTC CASSYAGANVLTF
TRBJ1-2 13 TRBV6-5 once TRBD1 TGTGCCAGCAGTCGGGACAGGGAGAATGGCTACACCTTC CASSRDRENGYTF
TRBJ1-2 17 TRBV2 many NA TGTGCCAGCAGTGAATATGCGGGCCCGACCATTAATTATGGCTACACCTTC CASSEYAGPTINYGYTF
TRBJ2-1 14 TRBV15 NA NA TGTGCCACCAGCAGAGAGGGCAGGCACAATGAGCAGTTCTTC CATSREGRHNEQFF
TRBJ1-6 14 TRBV7-9 NA NA TGTGCCAGCAGCCTCGGACAGCTGAATTCACCCCTCCACTTT CASSLGQLNSPLHF
TRBJ1-1 16 TRBV5-6 NA NA TGTGCCAGCAGCTTCCTCGGGGGAGGCGTGACCACTGAAGCTTTCTTT CASSFLGGGVTTEAFF
TRBJ2-5 18 TRBV28 once TRBD2 TGTGCCAGCAGTTTAGACCCCGTGGCTAGCGGGCTCCAAGAGACCCAGTACTTC CASSLDPVASGLQETQYF
TRBJ2-3 15 TRBV9 NA TRBD1 TGTGCCAGCAGCCCCGAGAGGGGGCGAACAGATACGCAGTATTTT CASSPERGRTDTQYF
TRBJ1-4 13 TRBV10-3 NA TRBD1 TGTGCCGCTGGGACAGGGCGGGATGAAAAACTGTTTTTT CAAGTGRDEKLFF
TRBJ2-2 20 TRBV7-3 NA TRBD2 TGTGCCAGCAGCTTAGGCCCCGGGACTAGCGGGAACGCGAACACCGGGGAGCTGTTTTTT CASSLGPGTSGNANTGELFF
TRBJ1-1 13 TRBV27 few NA TGTGCCAGCAGTTCTATACCGAACACTGAAGCTTTCTTT CASSSIPNTEAFF
TRBJ1-6 14 TRBV7-2 NA TRBD1 TGTGCCAGCAGCTTCAAACAGGGGAACTCACCCCTCCACTTT CASSFKQGNSPLHF
TRBJ1-2 14 TRBV5-1 NA NA TGCGCCAGCAGTTTGGGCGAACAGGGTTTAGGCTACACCTTC CASSLGEQGLGYTF
TRBJ1-3 12 TRBV6-6 NA NA TGTGCCAGCACCCGGGCTGGAAACACCATATATTTT CASTRAGNTIYF
TRBJ2-1 13 TRBV29-1 NA TRBD2 TGCAGCGTTGACGGGGGGGCGAGGAATGAGCAGTTCTTC CSVDGGARNEQFF
TRBJ1-1 15 TRBV19 NA NA TGTGCCAGTAGTGGAGTAGCCTACTTGAACACTGAAGCTTTCTTT CASSGVAYLNTEAFF
TRBJ1-1 14 TRBV2 NA NA TGTGCCAGCATTCTACAGGGAGTCGGCACTGAAGCTTTCTTT CASILQGVGTEAFF